The T cell receptor beta chain under discussion was sequenced for a study of Graves' ophthalmopathy and Graves' hyperthyroidism. Trimming pared 6 bases from V and 3 bases from J, leaving 23 bases between. CDR1 and CDR2 from the germline V gene are SGHAT and FQNNGV. This CDR3 spans 17 amino acids. RNA transcripts provided the template for amplifying TCR beta CDR3 regions. Second-round multiplex PCR came after first-round RT-PCR with HTBI primers. TCRdb re-called the multiplex PCR reads with MiXCR, one entry per CDR3 protein. The sample comprises about 210,000 distinct CDR3 sequences, 25% to 35% of which are singletons, and approximately 9.6% rests with the top ten.

The receptor comes from a man between 50 and 59 years old with Graves' ophthalmopathy. The rearrangement uses TRBV11-2 and TRBJ2-5; tentatively, D is TRBD2 (5 bases). Sequenced material: peripheral blood. CDR3 in amino acids: CASRRNHVILVKETQYF. The CDR3 coding sequence is TGTGCCAGCAGGCGGAATCACGTAATACTAGTGAAAGAGACCCAGTACTTC.